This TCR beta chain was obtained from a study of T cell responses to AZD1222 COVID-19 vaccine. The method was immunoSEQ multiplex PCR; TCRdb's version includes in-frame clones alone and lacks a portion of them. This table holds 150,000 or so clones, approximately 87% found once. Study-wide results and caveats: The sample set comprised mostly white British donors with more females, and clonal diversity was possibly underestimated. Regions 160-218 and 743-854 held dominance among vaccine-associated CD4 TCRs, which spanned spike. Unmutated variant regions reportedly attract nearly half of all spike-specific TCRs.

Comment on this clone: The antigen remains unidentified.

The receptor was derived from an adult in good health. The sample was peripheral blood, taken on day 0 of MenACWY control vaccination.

CDR3 region: CASSLRLGSEPEAFF. The CDR3 nucleotides are TGCGCCAGCAGCTTGAGGTTGGGGTCTGAACCTGAAGCTTTCTTT. This chain uses TRBV5-1 with TRBJ1-1; no definite D call. This CDR3 comprises 15 residues. Per the germline V gene, CDR1 is SGHRS and CDR2 is YFSETQ. V lost 1 base to trimming and J lost 6 bases, with 16 bases between them.